The subject of this entry is one TCR beta chain. Its ends do not fully match the called genes, so a read error is possible. The CDR3 consists of 14 residues. The germline gives CDR1 SGHRS, CDR2 YFSETQ. These data belong to a study of blood T cell repertoires in COVID-19. The wider study: T cells, B-cell-depleted T cells, or PBMCs supplied cDNA or gDNA.

Adults between about 18 and 89 years of age took part from 20 to 25 US areas. Participant reports of clinical history set cohort assignment. Authors' methods: From reference gene primer amplification, estimates of nucleated cell counts were derived. Clones were read by immunoSEQ multiplex PCR, and TCRdb kept only the in-frame ones, dropping some. That table gives V, J and clone size, and the DNA gave D and trimming. The sample consists of 250,000 to 400,000 clones, 85% of them appearing once. This clonotype was obtained from a woman under 40 who had been exposed to COVID-19. V and J are TRBV5-1 and TRBJ2-4; 7 bases agree with TRBD1. The sample consisted of PBMCs or T cells enriched from blood (not recorded which). As DNA, the CDR3 is TGCGCCAGCAGCCCCTATGACAGGGTAAACGTTCAGTACTTC. Amino acid sequence: CASSPYDRVNVQYF.